The table lists the clone carrying this TCR beta chain with a count of one. Its antigen is still unknown. This entry comes from a study of response to subunit inactivated influenza vaccine. Study-level results: Every seasonal influenza vaccination brings in few new T cells, the authors suggested.

V was clipped by 0 bases and J by 3 bases, with 30 bases between them. The germline V gene has CDR1 MNHEY and CDR2 SVGEGT. CDR3 length equals 21 residues. TCRdb re-called the RT-PCR reads with MiXCR, one entry per CDR3 protein. Of approximately 700,000 distinct CDR3 sequences in the sample, roughly 14% were seen once. The sequenced sample was PBMCs from blood, obtained 11 to 12 days after vaccination. The gene calls are TRBV6-2 or TRBV6-3 and TRBJ2-7, with a weak D call TRBD2 (5 bases). The sequence derives from a man aged 45-65 years who received an inactivated influenza vaccine. This CDR3 is CASSYSKIVSTGSVGNYEQYF. CDR3 in DNA: TGTGCCAGCAGTTACTCGAAGATCGTGTCGACGGGTAGCGTGGGGAACTACGAGCAGTACTTC.